These 13 T cell receptor beta chains share one sample of origin, sequenced in a study of CD8 T cells in ankylosing spondylitis. Each CDR3 protein gets one entry after TCRdb re-called the 5' RACE reads with MiXCR. The repertoire holds a few hundred thousand distinct CDR3 sequences, with 20% to 30% as singletons. The sequencing input was blood, either unsorted or a sorted T cell fraction (not recorded which). These receptors all stem from a male donor with ankylosing spondylitis or in good health (not recorded which).

This clonotype was detected ten times or more. The V and J genes are TRBV12-3 or TRBV12-4 and TRBJ2-1, with 10 bases lining up with TRBD2. V shed 2 bases, J shed 4 bases, and the junction held 2 bases outside the gene matches. The CDR3 spans 15 residues. CDR3 loop: CASSLSSGGYNEQFF. The CDR3 DNA reads TGTGCCAGCAGTTTATCTAGCGGGGGTTACAATGAGCAGTTCTTC.

This clonotype was counted many times. The V gene is TRBV4-2, the J gene TRBJ1-4, with TRBD1 matching 7 bases. The CDR3 consists of 16 residues. The germline V gene encodes CDR1 LGHNA and CDR2 YNFKEQ. V dropped 0 bases and J dropped 5; count of bases not matched to a gene: 6. CDR3 protein: CASSQDLGTENEKLFF. DNA of the CDR3: TGTGCCAGCAGCCAAGATCTGGGGACAGAAAATGAAAAACTGTTTTTT.

The J gene is TRBJ1-5, the V gene TRBV12-3 or TRBV12-4, with 8 bases that match TRBD1. The CDR3 length is 15 residues. V was pared by 5 bases and J by 6 bases, with 9 bases of the junction left unmatched. The DNA of the CDR3 is TGTGCCAGCAGTCGCACAGGGGGGGTGAGTCAGCCCCAGCATTTT. This translates into CASSRTGGVSQPQHF.

This clonotype was seen repeatedly, ten times or more. CDR3 DNA sequence: TGCAGTGCCCAGAGGGGGTCTAGCACAGATACGCAGTATTTT. Translated, it gives CSAQRGSSTDTQYF. V and J are TRBV20-1 and TRBJ2-3; the D gene is possibly TRBD1 (6 bases). CDR3 length: 14 residues. Germline V gene lookup returns CDR1 DFQATT and CDR2 SNEGSKA (reference sequence). The V and J ends lost 6 bases and 0 bases respectively, with 13 bases between them.

The rearrangement joins TRBV20-1 to TRBJ2-6; D gene ambiguous. CDR3 length: 13 amino acids. Trimming removed 3 bases from V and 0 bases from J, with 3 bases in between. Per the germline V gene, CDR1 is DFQATT and CDR2 is SNEGSKA (reference sequence). CDR3 region: CSASTSGANVLTF. CDR3 nucleotide sequence: TGCAGTGCTAGTACCTCTGGGGCCAACGTCCTGACTTTC.

The V gene is TRBV6-5, the J gene TRBJ1-3; D gene unclear. The V gene lost 0 bases and the J gene lost 4 bases, with 7 bases spanning the gap. The CDR3 runs to 14 residues. Germline V gene data show CDR1 as MNHEY and CDR2 as SVGAGI. The CDR3 spells CASSYSRSGNTIYF. In nucleotides, the CDR3 is TGTGCCAGCAGTTACTCGAGGTCCGGAAACACCATATATTTT.

This clonotype appeared a few times. CDR3 nucleotides: TGCAGCGCTGGGGAAAGGGAGACCCAGTACTTC. Its protein is CSAGERETQYF. The gene calls are TRBV29-1 and TRBJ2-5; D not resolved. Deletions cut 7 bases from V and 5 bases from J, with 11 bases between. This CDR3 contains 11 residues. Germline-derived CDR1 and CDR2 are SQVTM and ANQGSEA.

This chain uses TRBV29-1 with TRBJ2-2; D remains ambiguous. Trimming removed 1 base at V and 4 bases at J, with 16 bases between. CDR3 size: 16 residues. Per the germline V gene, CDR1 is SQVTM and CDR2 is ANQGSEA. DNA for the CDR3: TGCAGCGTTGAAGTACCCGACCCGGTACCCACCGGGGAGCTGTTTTTT. It translates to CSVEVPDPVPTGELFF.

This clonotype was seen a handful of times. The J gene is TRBJ1-5, the V gene TRBV29-1, with no clear D. From germline, CDR1 is SQVTM and CDR2 ANQGSEA. The CDR3 is 13 amino acids. V gave up 3 bases and J gave up 3 bases, with 9 bases separating them. The CDR3 region is CSVEGSPNQPQHF. In DNA, the CDR3 is TGCAGCGTTGAGGGGAGCCCCAATCAGCCCCAGCATTTT.

The J gene is TRBJ1-5, the V gene TRBV10-3; a possible D gene is TRBD1 (5 bases). V shed 10 bases and J shed 0 bases, with 13 bases lying between them. The CDR3 sequence is 14 residues long. Germline assignment: CDR1 ENHRY and CDR2 SYGVKD. As DNA, the CDR3 is TGTGCCACCAGCCAGGGCTATAGCAATCAGCCCCAGCATTTT. This translates into CATSQGYSNQPQHF.

This clonotype was detected many times. V and J are TRBV15 and TRBJ1-2; TRBD1 agrees at 8 bases. This CDR3 comprises 16 residues. The junction had 5 bases not matched to a gene; V was cut back by 0 bases and J by 2 bases. The germline gives CDR1 LNHNV, CDR2 YYDKDF (reference sequence). CDR3: CATSRDRGQENYGYTF. In DNA form, the CDR3 reads TGTGCCACCAGCAGAGATAGGGGACAGGAGAACTATGGCTACACCTTC.

This clonotype has a count of ten or more. V and J are TRBV5-6 and TRBJ2-7; 9 bases agree with TRBD2. The CDR3 loop spans 18 amino acids. CDR1 SGHDT and CDR2 YYEEEE come from the germline V gene. The trim removed 5 bases at V and 3 bases at J, leaving 18 bases unmatched. The CDR3 DNA is TGTGCCAGCAGTCCCGACAGGGTTCTAGCGGGGAAACTCTACGAGCAGTACTTC. Its protein product is CASSPDRVLAGKLYEQYF. Full variable domain (outside the CDR3, taken from reference TRBV5-6 and TRBJ2-7): DAGVTQSPTHLIKTRGQQVTLRCSPKSGHDTVSWYQQALGQGPQFIFQYYEEEERQRGNFPDRFSGHQFPNYSSELNVNALLLGDSALYLCASSPDRVLAGKLYEQYFGPGTRLTVT.

This clonotype was picked up many times. The chain recombines TRBV20-1 with TRBJ1-5; possible D gene TRBD1, 5 bases. This CDR3 region has 14 residues. V lost 1 base and J lost 5, with 12 bases in between. Per germline, CDR1 DFQATT and CDR2 SNEGSKA (reference sequence). The CDR3 sequence: CSARVGATYQPQHF. In DNA form, the CDR3 reads TGCAGTGCTAGAGTAGGGGCAACCTATCAGCCCCAGCATTTT.